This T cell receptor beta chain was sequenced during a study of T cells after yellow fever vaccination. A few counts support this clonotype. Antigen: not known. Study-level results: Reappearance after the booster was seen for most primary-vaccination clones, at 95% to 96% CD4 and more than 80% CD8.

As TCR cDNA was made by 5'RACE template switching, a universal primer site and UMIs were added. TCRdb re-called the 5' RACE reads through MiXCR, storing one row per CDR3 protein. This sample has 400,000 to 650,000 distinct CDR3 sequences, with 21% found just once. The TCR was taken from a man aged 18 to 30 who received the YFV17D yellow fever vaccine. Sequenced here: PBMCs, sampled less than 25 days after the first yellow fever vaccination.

The CDR3 spells CATSRDLLAAANYGYTF. CDR3 coding DNA: TGTGCCACCAGCAGAGATCTCTTGGCGGCCGCTAACTATGGCTACACCTTC. The chain uses TRBV15 and TRBJ1-2; D ambiguous. Per the germline V gene, CDR1 is LNHNV and CDR2 is YYDKDF (reference sequence). The ends were cut back, 0 bases at V and 0 bases at J, with 14 bases in the middle. The CDR3 contains 17 residues.